This T cell receptor (beta chain) was obtained from a study of identical twins. This clonotype was counted between two and nine times. TCRdb independently ran MiXCR on the 5' RACE reads; one entry per CDR3 protein. The sample comprises about 250,000 distinct CDR3 sequences, around 15% of which are singletons, and around 9% rests with the top ten. The material sequenced was memory (CD45RO+) T cells sorted from blood. The sequence derives from a woman aged 18-35 years in good health.

The CDR3 DNA follows: TGCGCCAGCAGCTCCGGCGGGAGCTCTGGGGCCAACGTCCTGACTTTC. Its protein is CASSSGGSSGANVLTF. V gene TRBV5-1 combines with J gene TRBJ2-6; 7 nucleotides match TRBD2. Germline CDR1 is SGHRS and CDR2 is YFSETQ. This CDR3 has 16 residues. The ends lost 3 bases at V and 0 bases at J; junction bases unmatched: 3.